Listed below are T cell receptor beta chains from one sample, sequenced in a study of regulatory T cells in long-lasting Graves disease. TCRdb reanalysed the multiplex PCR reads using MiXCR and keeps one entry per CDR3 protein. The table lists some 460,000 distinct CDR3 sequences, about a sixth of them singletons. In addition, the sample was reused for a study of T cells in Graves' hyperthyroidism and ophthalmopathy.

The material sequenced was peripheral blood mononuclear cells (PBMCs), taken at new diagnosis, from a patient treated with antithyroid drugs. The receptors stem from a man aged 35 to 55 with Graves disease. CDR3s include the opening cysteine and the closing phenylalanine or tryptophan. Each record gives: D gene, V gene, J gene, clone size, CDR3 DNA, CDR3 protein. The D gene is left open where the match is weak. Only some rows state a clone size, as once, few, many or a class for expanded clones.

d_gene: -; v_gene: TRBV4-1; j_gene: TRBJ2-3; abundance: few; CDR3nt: TGCGCCAGCAGCCACCCCCGGGGCCATACGCAGTATTTT; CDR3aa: CASSHPRGHTQYF
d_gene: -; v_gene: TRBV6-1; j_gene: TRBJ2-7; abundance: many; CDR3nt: TGTGCCAGCCGAAATACGGGCGGAGACTACGGCCAGTACTTC; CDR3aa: CASRNTGGDYGQYF
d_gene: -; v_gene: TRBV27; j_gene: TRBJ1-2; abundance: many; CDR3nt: TGTGCCAGCAGTCTCCGCAGCTATGGCTACACCTTC; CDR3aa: CASSLRSYGYTF
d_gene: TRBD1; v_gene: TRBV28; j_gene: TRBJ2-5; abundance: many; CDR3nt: TGTGCCAGCAGGGCGACAGGGCGGGAAGAGACCCAGTACTTC; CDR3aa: CASRATGREETQYF
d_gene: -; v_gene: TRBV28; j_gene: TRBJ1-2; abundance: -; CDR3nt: TGTGCCAGCAGTTCCCATCAAGTTGCCTATGGCTACACCTTC; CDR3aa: CASSSHQVAYGYTF
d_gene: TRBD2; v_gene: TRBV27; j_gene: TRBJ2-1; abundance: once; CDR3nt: TGTGCCAGCAGTTCCCAACTAGCGGGAGATTGGTACAATGAGCAGTTCTTC; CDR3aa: CASSSQLAGDWYNEQFF
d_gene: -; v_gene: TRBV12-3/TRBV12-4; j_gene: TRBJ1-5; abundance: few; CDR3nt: TGTGCCAGCAGTTTTGTCAGCAATCAGCCCCAGCATTTT; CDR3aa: CASSFVSNQPQHF
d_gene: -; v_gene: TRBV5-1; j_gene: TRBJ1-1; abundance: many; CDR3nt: TGCGCCAGCAGCTGGAAGACACCCGGTGAAGCTTTCTTT; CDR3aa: CASSWKTPGEAFF
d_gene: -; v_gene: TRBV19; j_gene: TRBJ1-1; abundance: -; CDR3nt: TGTGCCAGTAGTCCATCCCGGCGGAGAATGAACACTGAAGCTTTCTTT; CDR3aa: CASSPSRRRMNTEAFF
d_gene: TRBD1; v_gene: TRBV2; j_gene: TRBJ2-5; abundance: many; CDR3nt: TGTGCCAGCAGGAAGGACAGGGCCTTGGGTGGGCCGACGAAAGAGACCCAGTACTTC; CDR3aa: CASRKDRALGGPTKETQYF
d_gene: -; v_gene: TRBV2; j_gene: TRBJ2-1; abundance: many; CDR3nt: TGTGCCAGCAGTGCTACTGGATACAATGAGCAGTTCTTC; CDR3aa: CASSATGYNEQFF
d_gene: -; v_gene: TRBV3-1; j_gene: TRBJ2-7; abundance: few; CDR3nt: TGTGCCAGCAGCCCCCCCACACGGTCGGGGATCGACGAGCAGTACTTC; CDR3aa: CASSPPTRSGIDEQYF
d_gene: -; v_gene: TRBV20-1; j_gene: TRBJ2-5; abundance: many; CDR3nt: TGCAGTGCGAGGGTGGGGAAAGAGACCCAGTACTTC; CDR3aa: CSARVGKETQYF
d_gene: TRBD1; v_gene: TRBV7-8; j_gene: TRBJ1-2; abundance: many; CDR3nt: TGTGCCAGCAGCCCAATGGGACAGGTAACAGGCTACACCTTC; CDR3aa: CASSPMGQVTGYTF